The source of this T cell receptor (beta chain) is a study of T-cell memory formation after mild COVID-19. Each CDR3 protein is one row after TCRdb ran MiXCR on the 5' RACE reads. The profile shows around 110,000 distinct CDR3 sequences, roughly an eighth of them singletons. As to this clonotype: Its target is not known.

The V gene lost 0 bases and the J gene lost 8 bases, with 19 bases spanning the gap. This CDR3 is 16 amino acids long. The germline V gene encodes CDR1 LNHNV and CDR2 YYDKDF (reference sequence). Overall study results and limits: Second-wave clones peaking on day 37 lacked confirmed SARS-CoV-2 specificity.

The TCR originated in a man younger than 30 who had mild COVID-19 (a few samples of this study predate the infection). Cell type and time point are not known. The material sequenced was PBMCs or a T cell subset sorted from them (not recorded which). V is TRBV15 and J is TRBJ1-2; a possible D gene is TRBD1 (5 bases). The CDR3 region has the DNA TGTGCCACCAGCAGAGAGAGTACCCGGGGGGGGTACGGCTACACCTTC. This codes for CATSRESTRGGYGYTF.